This T cell receptor (beta chain) was sequenced for a study of CD8+ T cells in alopecia areata. Concerning this clone itself: Its antigen remains unidentified.

The sequencing template was cDNA reverse transcribed from extracted RNA. Some clones are missing from TCRdb's copy, which holds only in-frame ones; the method was immunoSEQ multiplex PCR. In the table there are roughly 200,000 clones, about three fifths of which are singletons. Treatment in this sample: oral pan-JAK inhibitor, 5-10 mg twice daily. Study-level findings and limits: Having just one nonresponder leaves the connection between baseline CD8+ expansion and response unresolved. Significant decreases in scalp clonality and expanded CD8+ clones followed tofacitinib treatment. Numerous expanded lesional clones remained in scalp and blood during tofacitinib. Mice gave a clearer picture of TCR sharing than patients did, possibly for HLA-related reasons.

Sequenced material: CD8+ T cells sorted from blood, taken at week 24, from a patient treated with tofacitinib. The sequence was obtained from a human donor with alopecia areata.

In nucleotides, the CDR3 is TGCAGCGCCGAACAGGGAGCTAACTATGGCTACACCTTC. The encoded protein is CSAEQGANYGYTF. The chain carries TRBV29-1 and TRBJ1-2; perhaps TRBD1 as D (6 bases). The V and J ends lost 7 bases and 0 bases respectively, with 12 bases between them. CDR3 length equals 13 residues. CDR1 is SQVTM and CDR2 is ANQGSEA in the germline V gene.